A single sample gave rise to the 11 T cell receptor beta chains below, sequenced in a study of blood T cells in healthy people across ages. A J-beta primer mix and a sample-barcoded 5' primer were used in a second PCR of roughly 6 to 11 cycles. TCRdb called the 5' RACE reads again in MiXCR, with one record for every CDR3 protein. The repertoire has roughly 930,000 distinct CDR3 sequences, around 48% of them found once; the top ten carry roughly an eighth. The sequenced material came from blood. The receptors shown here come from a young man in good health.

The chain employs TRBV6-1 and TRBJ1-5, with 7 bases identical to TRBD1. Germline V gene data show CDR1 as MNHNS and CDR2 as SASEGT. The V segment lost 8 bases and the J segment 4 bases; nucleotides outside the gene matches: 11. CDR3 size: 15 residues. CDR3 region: CASGSTGVGNQPQHF. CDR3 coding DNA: TGTGCCAGCGGCTCTACAGGGGTGGGTAATCAGCCCCAGCATTTT.

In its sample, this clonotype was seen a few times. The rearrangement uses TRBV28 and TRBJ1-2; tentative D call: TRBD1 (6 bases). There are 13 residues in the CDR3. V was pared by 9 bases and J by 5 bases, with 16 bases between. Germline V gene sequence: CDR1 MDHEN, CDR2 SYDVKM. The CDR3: CASNRVYGYGYTF. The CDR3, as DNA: TGTGCCAGTAACAGGGTTTACGGGTATGGCTACACCTTC.

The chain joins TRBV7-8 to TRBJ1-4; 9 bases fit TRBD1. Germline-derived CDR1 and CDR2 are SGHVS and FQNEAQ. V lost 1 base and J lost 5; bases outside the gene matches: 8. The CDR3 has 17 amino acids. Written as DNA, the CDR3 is TGTGCCAGCAGCTTAGGCGCCGGGACAGGGAAGAATGAAAAACTGTTTTTT. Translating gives CASSLGAGTGKNEKLFF.

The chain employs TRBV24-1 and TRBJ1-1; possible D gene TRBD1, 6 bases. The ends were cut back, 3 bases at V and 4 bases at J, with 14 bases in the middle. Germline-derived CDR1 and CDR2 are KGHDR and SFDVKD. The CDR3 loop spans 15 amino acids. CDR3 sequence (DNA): TGTGCCACCAGTGATCCTCTCAGGGGTGGCACTGAAGCTTTCTTT. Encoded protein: CATSDPLRGGTEAFF.

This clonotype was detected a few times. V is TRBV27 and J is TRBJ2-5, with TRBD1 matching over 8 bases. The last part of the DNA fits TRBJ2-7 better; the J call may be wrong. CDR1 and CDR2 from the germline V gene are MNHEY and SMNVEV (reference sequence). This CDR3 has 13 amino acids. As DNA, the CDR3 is TGTGCCAGCAGTTTCCAGACAGGGGACGAGCAGTACTTC. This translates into CASSFQTGDEQYF.

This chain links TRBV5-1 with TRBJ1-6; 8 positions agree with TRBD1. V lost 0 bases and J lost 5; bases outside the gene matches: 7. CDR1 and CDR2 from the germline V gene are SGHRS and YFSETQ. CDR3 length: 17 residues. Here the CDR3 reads CASSLDGTGLDNSPLHF. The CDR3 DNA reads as TGCGCCAGCAGCTTGGACGGGACAGGATTAGATAATTCACCCCTCCACTTT.

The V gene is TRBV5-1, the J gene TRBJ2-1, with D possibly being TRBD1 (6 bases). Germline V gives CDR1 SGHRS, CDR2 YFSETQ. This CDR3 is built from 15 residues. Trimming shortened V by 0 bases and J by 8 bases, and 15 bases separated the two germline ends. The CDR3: CASSLGQGPFDEQFF. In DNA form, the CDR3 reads TGCGCCAGCAGCTTGGGGCAGGGGCCCTTCGATGAGCAGTTCTTC. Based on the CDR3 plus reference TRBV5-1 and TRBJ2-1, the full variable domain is KAGVTQTPRYLIKTRGQQVTLSCSPISGHRSVSWYQQTPGQGLQFLFEYFSETQRNKGNFPGRFSGRQFSNSRSEMNVSTLELGDSALYLCASSLGQGPFDEQFFGPGTRLTVL.

DNA for the CDR3: TGTGCCAGCAGCCATAGGGGTGGCCTGAATCAAGAGACCCAGTACTTC. Translation: CASSHRGGLNQETQYF. The chain links TRBV3-1 to TRBJ2-5, with D possibly matching TRBD1 (5 bases). CDR3 length equals 16 residues. In germline, CDR1 is LGHDT, CDR2 YNNKEL (reference sequence). The V gene lost 3 bases and the J gene lost 2 bases, with 16 bases spanning the gap.

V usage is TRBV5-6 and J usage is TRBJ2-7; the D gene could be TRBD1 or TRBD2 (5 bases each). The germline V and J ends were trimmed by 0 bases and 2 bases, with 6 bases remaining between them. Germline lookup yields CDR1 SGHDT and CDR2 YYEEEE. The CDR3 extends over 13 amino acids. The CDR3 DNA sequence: TGTGCCAGCAGCTTGGGGGACCCCTACGAGCAGTACTTC. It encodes CASSLGDPYEQYF.

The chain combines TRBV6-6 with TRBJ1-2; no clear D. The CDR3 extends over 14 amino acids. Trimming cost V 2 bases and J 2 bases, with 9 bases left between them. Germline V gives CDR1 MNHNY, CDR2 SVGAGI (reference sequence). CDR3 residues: CASSYGQDNYGYTF. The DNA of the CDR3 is TGTGCCAGCAGTTACGGGCAGGACAACTATGGCTACACCTTC.

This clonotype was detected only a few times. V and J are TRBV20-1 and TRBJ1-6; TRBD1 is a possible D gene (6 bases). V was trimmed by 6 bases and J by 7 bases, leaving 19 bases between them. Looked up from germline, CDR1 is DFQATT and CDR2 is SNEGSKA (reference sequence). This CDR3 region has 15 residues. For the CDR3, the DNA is TGCAGTGCGCAGAGGGGGGCACCGGAAAATTCACCCCTCCACTTT. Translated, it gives CSAQRGAPENSPLHF.